This T cell receptor beta chain comes out of a study of OX40 agonist ivuxolimab in advanced cancers. Looking at the study overall: Patients treated during dose escalation were battling hepatocellular carcinoma, melanoma, renal cell or head and neck cancer. Previous treatment with anti-PD-1, anti-PD-L1 or anti-CTLA-4 therapy was allowed; 30% to 50% had received some. Findings and caveats of the study: CD8+ T cells were the subset that, on average, had more expanded clones than CD4+. Circulating CD4+ and CD8+ T cells showed clonal expansion by week 6 at 0.1 to 3.0 mg/kg.

Using immunoSEQ multiplex PCR, the repertoire was profiled, and TCRdb retains in-frame clones only, with some absent. The sample lists about 67,000 clones, approximately 91% seen once, with around 2.2% in the top ten. Remarks on this clone: Its antigen is not identified.

The origin of this receptor is an adult with an advanced solid tumor such as melanoma, head and neck, liver or kidney cancer. This sample comprised CD4+ or CD8+ T cells sorted from blood, obtained in a trial of the OX40 agonist ivuxolimab.

For the CDR3, the DNA is TGTGCCAGCAGTTACTCTGGGGGGTTCACGCAGTATTTT. Translated: CASSYSGGFTQYF. The genes are TRBV6-6 and TRBJ2-3; possibly TRBD2 for D (6 bases). The V gene lost 0 bases and the J gene lost 9 bases, with 10 bases spanning the gap. The germline V gene has CDR1 MNHNY and CDR2 SVGAGI (reference sequence). The CDR3 loop spans 13 amino acids.